The clone carrying this T cell receptor (beta chain) was detected a few times. The antigen is undetermined. The record originates from a study of PD-L1 blockade in urothelial cancer. Study as a whole: Bladder-origin urothelial cancer in males described about 90% of the 29 patients. Study-level findings and limits: In durable-benefit patients, tumor-infiltrating T lymphocytes were more abundant.

Data came from immunoSEQ multiplex PCR; TCRdb stores just in-frame clones and leaves some out. The sample holds around 40,000 clones, about a third seen once. Sequenced material: tumor tissue, taken before atezolizumab (anti-PD-L1) treatment. This TCR was recovered from a man between 60 and 75 years old with urothelial cancer.

In nucleotides, the CDR3 is TGTGCCAGCAGCCGGGGACTCTCCGGGACAGATACGCAGTATTTT. Its translation: CASSRGLSGTDTQYF. This chain connects TRBV6-8 to TRBJ2-3; D possibly corresponds to TRBD2 (6 bases). The CDR3 has 15 residues. V lost 6 bases and J 3 bases, leaving 16 bases between the germline ends. Germline loops: CDR1 MNHGY, CDR2 SAAAGT.